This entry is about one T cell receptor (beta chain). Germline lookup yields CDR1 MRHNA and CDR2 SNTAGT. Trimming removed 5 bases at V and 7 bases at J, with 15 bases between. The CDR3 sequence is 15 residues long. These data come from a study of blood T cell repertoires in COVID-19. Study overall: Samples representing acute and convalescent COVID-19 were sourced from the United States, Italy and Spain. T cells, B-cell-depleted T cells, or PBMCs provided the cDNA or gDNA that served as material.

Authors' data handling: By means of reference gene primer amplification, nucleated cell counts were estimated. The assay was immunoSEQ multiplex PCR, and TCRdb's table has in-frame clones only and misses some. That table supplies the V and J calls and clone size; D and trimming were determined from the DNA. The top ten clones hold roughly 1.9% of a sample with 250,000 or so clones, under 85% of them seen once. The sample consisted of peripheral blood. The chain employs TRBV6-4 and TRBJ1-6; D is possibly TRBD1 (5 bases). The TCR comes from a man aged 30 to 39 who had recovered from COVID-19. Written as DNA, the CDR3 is TGTGCCAGCAGTCCGGTGGCGGGGGACAATTCACCCCTCCACTTT. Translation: CASSPVAGDNSPLHF.